This paragraph covers one T cell receptor (beta chain) sequence. The sample holds many counts of this clonotype. Its antigen is not yet known. The input lacks base qualities; no much larger clone sits a single base away. Sequencing was performed on an Illumina HiSeq 2500. Quantitative 5'-RACE with molecular barcodes was used to prepare TCR beta libraries. In the original analysis: A new computational method, built on a probabilistic model of VDJ rearrangement, was used to identify disease-linked TCR variants. TCRdb took the public reads, trimmed them with fastp at Q25, ran MiXCR for clone calling and kept in-frame beta chains. Records with the same CDR3 protein are collapsed into one entry carrying the most frequent genes and DNA. These V and J calls rely on TCRdb rather than the paper's analysis. Across this sample there are 200,000 to 250,000 distinct CDR3 sequences, with around a tenth seen only once. Jointly, the top ten make up less than 7.5% of the sample.

The data are from a study of CD8 T cells in ankylosing spondylitis (dated by TCRdb to about 2017). Concerning the study at large: To find TCR variants linked to disease, the study profiled T cell receptor beta repertoires in ankylosing spondylitis patients and healthy donors. The full study cohort was made up of approximately 27 ankylosing spondylitis patients and 95 to 130 healthy donors. Peripheral blood was sampled, and synovial fluid was additionally collected from ankylosing spondylitis patients. General study outcomes and caveats: Some of the motif variants had been reported before in the synovial fluid and blood of reactive arthritis patients, a finding that suggests common disease-initiation mechanisms. In peripheral blood, the disease-linked clones were found at relatively low frequencies and had a CD8+ phenotype. The disease-linked clones were reported to be significantly enriched in matched synovial fluid samples from ankylosing spondylitis patients. A TCR beta motif of 7 or 8 highly homologous amino acid variants appeared characteristic of blood from ankylosing spondylitis patients.

The germline V gene (reference sequence) supplies CDR1 DFQATT and CDR2 SNEGSKA. From the cysteine through the phenylalanine, the CDR3 covers 12 amino acids. The read is trimmed to its CDR3 DNA, 36 bases read in frame from base 1. V sheds 1 base and J sheds 5 bases, leaving 6 bases between their ends. The specimen was blood, either unsorted or a sorted T cell fraction (not recorded which). This TCR was recovered from a male donor with ankylosing spondylitis or in good health (not recorded which). This sequence uses TRBV20-1 and TRBJ1-5; the D gene assignment is ambiguous. Here is the DNA: TGCAGTGCTAGAGTTGGGGATCAGCCCCAGCATTTT. It codes for CSARVGDQPQHF.